The T cell receptor (beta chain) under discussion was sequenced for a study of T cell changes during pregnancy in multiple sclerosis. Profiling relied on immunoSEQ multiplex PCR, and the TCRdb table lists in-frame clones only, not all of them. The data hold tens of thousands of clones, with around 94% observed a single time. CDR1 and CDR2 (germline): SGHVS, FNYEAQ. The CDR3 is made up of 14 amino acids. The V end lost 0 bases, the J end lost 9 bases, and 12 bases lay between the germline ends. This specimen consisted of peripheral blood, obtained before pregnancy. This receptor was obtained from a female donor with multiple sclerosis, enrolled in a pregnancy study. The rearrangement joins TRBV7-6 to TRBJ2-1; unclear D gene. The CDR3 loop reads CASSLAVISFEQFF. CDR3 nucleotides: TGTGCCAGCAGCTTAGCGGTAATTAGTTTTGAGCAGTTCTTC.